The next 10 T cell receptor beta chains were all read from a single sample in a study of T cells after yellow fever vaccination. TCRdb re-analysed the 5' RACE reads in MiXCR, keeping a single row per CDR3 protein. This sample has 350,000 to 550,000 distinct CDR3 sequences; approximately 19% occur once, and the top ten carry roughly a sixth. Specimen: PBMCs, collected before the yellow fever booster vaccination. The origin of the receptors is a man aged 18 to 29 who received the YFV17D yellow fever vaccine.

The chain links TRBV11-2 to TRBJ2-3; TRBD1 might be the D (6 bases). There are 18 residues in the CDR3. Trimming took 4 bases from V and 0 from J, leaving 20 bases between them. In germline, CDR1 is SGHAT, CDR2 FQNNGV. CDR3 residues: CASSSGASGSSSTDTQYF. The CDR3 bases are TGTGCCAGCAGCTCAGGGGCCTCTGGGAGCTCTAGCACAGATACGCAGTATTTT.

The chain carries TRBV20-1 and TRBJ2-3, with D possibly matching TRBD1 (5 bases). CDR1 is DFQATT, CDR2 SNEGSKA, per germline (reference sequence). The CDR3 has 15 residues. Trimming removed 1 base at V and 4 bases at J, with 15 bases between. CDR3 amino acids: CSARGGLKGADTQYF. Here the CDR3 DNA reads TGCAGTGCTAGAGGGGGCCTGAAAGGCGCAGATACGCAGTATTTT.

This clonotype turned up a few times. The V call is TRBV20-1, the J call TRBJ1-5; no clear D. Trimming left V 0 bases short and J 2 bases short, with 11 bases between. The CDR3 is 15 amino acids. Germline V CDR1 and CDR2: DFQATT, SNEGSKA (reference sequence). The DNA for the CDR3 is TGCAGTGCTAGAGATCGGGTGGGAGGCAATCAGCCCCAGCATTTT. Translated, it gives CSARDRVGGNQPQHF.

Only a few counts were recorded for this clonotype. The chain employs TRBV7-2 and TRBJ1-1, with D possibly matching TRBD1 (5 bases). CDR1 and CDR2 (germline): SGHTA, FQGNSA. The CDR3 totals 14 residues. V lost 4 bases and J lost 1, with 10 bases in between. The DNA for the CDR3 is TGTGCCAGCAGCTACAGAAGGGGGAACACTGAAGCTTTCTTT. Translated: CASSYRRGNTEAFF.

The CDR3 DNA reads as TGCAGTGCTCTCTGGACAGGGGACATCTACGAGCAGTACTTC. It is translated as CSALWTGDIYEQYF. The rearrangement uses TRBV20-1 and TRBJ2-7; 9 bases fit TRBD1. V trimming: 5 bases; J trimming: 3 bases; junction bases outside the gene matches: 8. Per the germline V gene, CDR1 is DFQATT and CDR2 is SNEGSKA (reference sequence). The CDR3 is made up of 14 amino acids.

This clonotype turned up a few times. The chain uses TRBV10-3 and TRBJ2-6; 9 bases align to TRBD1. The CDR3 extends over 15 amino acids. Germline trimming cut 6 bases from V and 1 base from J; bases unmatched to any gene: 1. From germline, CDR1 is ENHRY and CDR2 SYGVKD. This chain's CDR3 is CAISGTGSGANVLTF. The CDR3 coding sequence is TGTGCCATCAGCGGGACAGGGTCTGGGGCCAACGTCCTGACTTTC.

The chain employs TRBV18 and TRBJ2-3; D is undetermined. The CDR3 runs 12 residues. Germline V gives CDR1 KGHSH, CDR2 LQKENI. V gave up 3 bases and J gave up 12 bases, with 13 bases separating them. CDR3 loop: CASSPESALQYF. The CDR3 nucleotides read TGTGCCAGCTCACCCGAATCCGCCTTACAGTATTTT.

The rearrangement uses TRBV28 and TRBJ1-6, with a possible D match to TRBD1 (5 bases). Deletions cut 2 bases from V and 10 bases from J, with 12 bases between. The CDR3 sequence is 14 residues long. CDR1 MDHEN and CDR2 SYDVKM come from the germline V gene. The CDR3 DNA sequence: TGTGCCAGCAGTTTACACCCCCGGGGGTCACCCCTCCACTTT. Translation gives CASSLHPRGSPLHF.

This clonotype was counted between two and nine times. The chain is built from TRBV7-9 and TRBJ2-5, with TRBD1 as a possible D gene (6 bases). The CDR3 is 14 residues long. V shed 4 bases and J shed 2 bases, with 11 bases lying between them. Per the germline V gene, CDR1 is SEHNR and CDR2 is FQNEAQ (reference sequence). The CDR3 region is CASSSDSKQETQYF. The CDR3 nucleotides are TGTGCCAGCAGCTCGGACAGTAAACAAGAGACCCAGTACTTC.

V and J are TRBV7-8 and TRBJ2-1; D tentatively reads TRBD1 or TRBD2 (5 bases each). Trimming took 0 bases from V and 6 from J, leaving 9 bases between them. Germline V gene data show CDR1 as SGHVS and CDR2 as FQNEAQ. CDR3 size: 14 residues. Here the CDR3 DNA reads TGTGCCAGCAGCTTAGCAAGAGGGGTCAATGAGCAGTTCTTC. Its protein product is CASSLARGVNEQFF.